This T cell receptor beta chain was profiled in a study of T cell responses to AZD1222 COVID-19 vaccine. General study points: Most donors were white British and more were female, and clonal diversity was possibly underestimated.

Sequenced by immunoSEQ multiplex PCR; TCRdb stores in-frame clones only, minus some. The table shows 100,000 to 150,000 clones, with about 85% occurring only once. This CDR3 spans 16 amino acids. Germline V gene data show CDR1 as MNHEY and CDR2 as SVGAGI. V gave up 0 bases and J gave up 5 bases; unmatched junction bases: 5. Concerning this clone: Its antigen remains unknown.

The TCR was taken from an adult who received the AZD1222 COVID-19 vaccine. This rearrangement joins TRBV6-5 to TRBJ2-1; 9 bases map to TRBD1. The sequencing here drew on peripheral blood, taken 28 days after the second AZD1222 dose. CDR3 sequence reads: CASSYSPGQGHNEQFF. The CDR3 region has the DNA TGTGCCAGCAGTTACTCCCCGGGACAGGGACACAATGAGCAGTTCTTC.